This is a list of T cell receptor beta chains from one sample in a study of cytomegalovirus exposure and HLA in healthy donors. TCRdb's table, derived via immunoSEQ multiplex PCR, lists solely in-frame clones and lacks some. The sample has some 120,000 clones; approximately 80% are singletons. The sample consisted of PBMCs. These receptors were collected from a man between 35 and 55 years old in good health and CMV-seronegative. Both conserved end residues are part of each CDR3. Fields, in order: D gene, V gene, clone size, J gene, CDR3 DNA, CDR3 protein. A D gene is named only where the DNA matches it firmly. Only part of the rows carry a size: once, few, many, or a class if the clone is expanded.

TRBD2	TRBV5-4	few	TRBJ2-2	TGTGCCAGCAGCTTTTGGGGGGGTCGCACCGGGGAGCTGTTTTTT	CASSFWGGRTGELFF
NA	TRBV6-5	NA	TRBJ1-6	TGTGCCAGCAGAGAAGACGGAGAGATTTCACCCCTCCACTTT	CASREDGEISPLHF
NA	TRBV30	NA	TRBJ1-3	TGTGCCTGGATCGCGGTCAGGGGATTAGGAAACACCATATATTTT	CAWIAVRGLGNTIYF
TRBD2	TRBV9	NA	TRBJ2-1	TGTGCCAGCAGCGTAGCGGGACTAGCGGGAGTGGATGAGCAGTTCTTC	CASSVAGLAGVDEQFF
NA	TRBV7-3	once	TRBJ1-1	TGTGCCAGCGGACGGGATTACACTGAAGCTTTCTTT	CASGRDYTEAFF
NA	TRBV9	NA	TRBJ1-1	TGTGCCAGCAGCGTAGATGGCAGTACTGAAGCTTTCTTT	CASSVDGSTEAFF
TRBD1	TRBV29-1	NA	TRBJ1-2	TGCAGCGTTGACGAGGACGGGGGACAGGGGACTCGTGGCTACACCTTC	CSVDEDGGQGTRGYTF
TRBD1	TRBV5-3	NA	TRBJ1-1	TGTGCCAGAAGCCCCGGGACAGGGGGCACTGAAGCTTTCTTT	CARSPGTGGTEAFF
NA	TRBV6-6	NA	TRBJ1-2	TGTGCCACCGGGGGGGCGGTGGGCTACACCTTC	CATGGAVGYTF
TRBD1	TRBV10-2	NA	TRBJ1-5	TGCGCCAGCAGTGACCCCATGAAGGGGGCCCGTCAGCCCCAGCATTTT	CASSDPMKGARQPQHF
NA	TRBV7-9	NA	TRBJ1-1	TGTGCCAGCAGCCCAACAGAAACAAACACTGAAGCTTTCTTT	CASSPTETNTEAFF
NA	TRBV2	NA	TRBJ2-1	TGTGCCAGCACAAGGCGGGGCGCCGGTAACAATGAGCAGTTCTTC	CASTRRGAGNNEQFF
TRBD1	TRBV18	NA	TRBJ1-1	TGTGCCAGCTCACCCCGACAGGGTATGAACACTGAAGCTTTCTTT	CASSPRQGMNTEAFF
NA	TRBV6-5	NA	TRBJ2-7	TGTGCCAGCGGGGCGGACGGTTCCTACGAGCAGTACTTC	CASGADGSYEQYF
NA	TRBV29-1	NA	TRBJ2-7	TGCAGCGTTGGGACAGTAACCTACGAGCAGTACTTC	CSVGTVTYEQYF
NA	TRBV6-5	NA	TRBJ2-2	TGTGCCAGCAGTTACTCGACTACCGGGACCGGGGAGCTGTTTTTT	CASSYSTTGTGELFF
TRBD2	TRBV11-1	NA	TRBJ2-5	TGTGCCAGCAGCTGGGACCTTAGCGGGAGAGCGAAGACCCAGTACTTC	CASSWDLSGRAKTQYF
TRBD1	TRBV6-1	once	TRBJ2-3	TGTGCCAGCAGAAGACAGGGGCAAAAAGATACGCAGTATTTT	CASRRQGQKDTQYF
NA	TRBV5-5	NA	TRBJ2-7	TGTGCCAGCAGGAGGGATTACCAACTCTCCTACGAGCAGTACTTC	CASRRDYQLSYEQYF
NA	TRBV18	NA	TRBJ2-3	TGTGCCAGCTCACCACCGAGCATTGATACGCAGTATTTT	CASSPPSIDTQYF
TRBD1	TRBV27	NA	TRBJ2-7	TGTGCCAGCAAAGCAGGGGGCGAGCAGTACTTC	CASKAGGEQYF
NA	TRBV4-1	NA	TRBJ1-2	TGCGCCAGCAGCCAAGGTTCCGGGGGGTCCAACTATGGCTACACCTTC	CASSQGSGGSNYGYTF
NA	TRBV5-4	NA	TRBJ2-3	TGTGCCAGCAGCCAAGATCGCGGCACAGATACGCAGTATTTT	CASSQDRGTDTQYF
NA	TRBV29-1	NA	TRBJ2-5	TGCAGCGCCAGGCAAAATAGGGAGGCCCAGTACTTC	CSARQNREAQYF
NA	TRBV5-8	NA	TRBJ2-5	TGTGCCAGCAGGACTTCAGGGGTAGTTGCTGAGACCCAGTACTTC	CASRTSGVVAETQYF
NA	TRBV19	NA	TRBJ2-1	TGTGCCAGTAGTATAGGGTACAGAGTGGCTGAGCAGTTCTTC	CASSIGYRVAEQFF
TRBD1	TRBV6-6	NA	TRBJ1-1	TGTGCCAGCAGTACGGGACAGACCAACACTGAAGCTTTCTTT	CASSTGQTNTEAFF
NA	TRBV27	NA	TRBJ2-3	TGTGCCAGCAGGACAACAGGGACAGATACGCAGTATTTT	CASRTTGTDTQYF
NA	TRBV6-4	NA	TRBJ1-2	TGTGCCAGCAGTGACTCGCAGGGGAATGGCTACACCTTC	CASSDSQGNGYTF
NA	TRBV7-2	NA	TRBJ1-5	TGTGCCAGCAGCCTGGGACTTTATGGGAGCAATCAGCCCCAGCATTTT	CASSLGLYGSNQPQHF
NA	TRBV27	NA	TRBJ1-6	TGTGCCAGCAGTCGTTATAATTCACCCCTCCACTTT	CASSRYNSPLHF
NA	TRBV30	NA	TRBJ1-1	TGTGCCTGGAGTGTACGGTTGCTCGGGAAAACTGAAGCTTTCTTT	CAWSVRLLGKTEAFF
TRBD1	TRBV4-3	few	TRBJ2-5	TGCGCCAGCAGCCAAGAGGGACAGGGTTCAGAGACCCAGTACTTC	CASSQEGQGSETQYF
NA	TRBV9	NA	TRBJ1-1	TGTGCCAGCAGCGTAGCGGCAGGTGCGCGGGACACTGAAGCTTTCTTT	CASSVAAGARDTEAFF
NA	TRBV19	NA	TRBJ1-5	TGTGCCAGTAGTATTCGGGGTCAGCCCCAGCATTTT	CASSIRGQPQHF
TRBD1	TRBV19	NA	TRBJ1-5	TGTGCCAGTAGTATCCGGACAGGGGGACAGCCCCAGCATTTT	CASSIRTGGQPQHF
NA	TRBV6-5	NA	TRBJ2-7	TGTGCCAGCAGCCCTACGGCCCCAGGGTGGCAGTACTTC	CASSPTAPGWQYF
NA	TRBV7-9	NA	TRBJ2-7	TGTGCCAGCAGCTCGGGCGAGCAGTACTTC	CASSSGEQYF
NA	TRBV30	once	TRBJ1-2	TGTGCCTGGAGTCCGACAAGGATCTATGGCTACACCTTC	CAWSPTRIYGYTF
TRBD2	TRBV11-2	NA	TRBJ2-7	TGTGCCAGCAGCTCATCTAGCGGGAGTTCCTACGAGCAGTACTTC	CASSSSSGSSYEQYF
TRBD2	TRBV28	NA	TRBJ2-3	TGTGCCAGCACCCAACTGGGGGGAGGGTCAGATACGCAGTATTTT	CASTQLGGGSDTQYF